These 7 T cell receptor beta chains were sequenced from one sample in a study of beta chain features in type 1 diabetes. All of the isolated RNA was reverse transcribed, so expressed TCRB transcripts were sequenced. The method was immunoSEQ multiplex PCR; TCRdb's version includes in-frame clones alone and lacks a portion of them. Of about 240,000 clones listed, 25% to 30% are singletons. Sequenced sample: central memory CD4+ T cells from blood. All receptors derive from a man aged 25 to 40 in good health.

As DNA, the CDR3 is TGCAGCGTCGAATCCTCCTACGAGCAGTACTTC. It encodes CSVESSYEQYF. This chain links TRBV29-1 with TRBJ2-7; D unclear. Germline V gene lookup returns CDR1 SQVTM and CDR2 ANQGSEA. Trimming took 6 bases from V and 0 from J, leaving 6 bases between them. CDR3 length: 11 residues.

This clone was seen ten or more times. V is TRBV18 and J is TRBJ2-1; 8 bases match TRBD1. Trimming took 3 bases from V and 5 from J; bases not matched to a gene: 3. Germline assignment: CDR1 KGHSH and CDR2 LQKENI. This CDR3 comprises 14 residues. The CDR3 DNA is TGTGCCAGCTCACCCGACAGGGGTCACAATGAGCAGTTCTTC. Encoded protein: CASSPDRGHNEQFF.

This clone was found a few times. J is TRBJ2-7 and V is TRBV5-5; D possibly corresponds to TRBD2 (5 bases). The germline V and J ends were trimmed by 4 bases and 5 bases, with 19 bases remaining between them. The V gene's germline CDR1 is SGHKS and CDR2 YYEKEE (reference sequence). CDR3 length: 15 amino acids. The DNA of the CDR3 is TGTGCCAGCAGCGCCCTTGGGAGTCTCTGGGACGAGCAGTACTTC. Translating gives CASSALGSLWDEQYF.

This chain uses TRBV27 with TRBJ2-7, with D perhaps matching TRBD1 or TRBD2 (6 bases each). Germline V gene data show CDR1 as MNHEY and CDR2 as SMNVEV (reference sequence). Trimming stripped 5 bases from V and 4 bases from J, with 15 bases between. The CDR3 runs 14 residues. The CDR3 bases are TGTGCCAGCAGTCTCCAGGGGCGGGGATACGAGCAGTACTTC. This sequence encodes CASSLQGRGYEQYF.

A single count supports this clone. The CDR3 loop is CAWSVQSGQGGSEKLFF. The CDR3 nucleotides read TGTGCCTGGAGTGTACAATCTGGACAGGGGGGGAGTGAAAAACTGTTTTTT. The chain joins TRBV30 to TRBJ1-4; 10 nucleotides align to TRBD1. This CDR3 spans 17 amino acids. The J segment lost 7 bases and the V segment lost 0 bases, leaving 11 bases of the junction unmatched. CDR1 is GTSNPN and CDR2 is SVGIG in the germline V gene (reference sequence).

V usage is TRBV16 and J usage is TRBJ1-1, with D perhaps TRBD1 (5 bases). Trimming pared 2 bases from V and 1 base from J, leaving 8 bases between. Germline V lookup: CDR1 KGHSY, CDR2 FQNENV. This CDR3 spans 14 amino acids. As DNA, the CDR3 is TGTGCCAGCAGCCAACCTGACAGGAACACTGAAGCTTTCTTT. Protein product: CASSQPDRNTEAFF.

This clone turned up a few times. The rearrangement links TRBV15 to TRBJ2-5; D remains ambiguous. With 5 bases removed from V and 3 bases from J, the gap between germline ends came to 10 bases. The germline V gene has CDR1 LNHNV and CDR2 YYDKDF (reference sequence). This CDR3 has 13 residues. CDR3 in DNA: TGTGCCACCAGCCGAGGACGGGAAGAGACCCAGTACTTC. Amino acids: CATSRGREETQYF.